The rows below give T cell receptor beta chains drawn from one sample of a study of T-cell reconstitution after alpha-beta-depleted transplantation in children. TCRdb analysed the PCR reads with MiXCR anew, one entry per CDR3 protein. The repertoire holds over 100,000 distinct CDR3 sequences, with about 6.8% as singletons. Here the sequenced sample was PBMCs, taken before TCRalphabeta/CD19-depleted stem cell transplant. These TCRs come from a boy aged 2 to 10 with acute lymphoblastic leukemia, due to receive a stem cell transplant. Both conserved end residues are part of each CDR3. A D gene is named only where the DNA matches it firmly. A clone size is listed for some rows: how often the clone was seen (once, few, many), or a class if it is expanded.

J | D | V | size | CDR3 | DNA
TRBJ1-1 | - | TRBV12-3/TRBV12-4 | many | CASSSARADAEAFF | TGTGCCAGCAGTTCTGCCAGGGCCGATGCTGAAGCTTTCTTT
TRBJ1-1 | - | TRBV5-1 | few | CASSLDGGWTEAFF | TGCGCCAGCAGCTTGGATGGGGGTTGGACTGAAGCTTTCTTT
TRBJ2-3 | - | TRBV5-6 | few | CASTLGGRQYF | TGTGCCAGCACCTTAGGGGGGAGGCAGTATTTT
TRBJ1-5 | - | TRBV7-6 | few | CASSLTGADQPQHF | TGTGCCAGCAGCTTAACTGGGGCTGATCAGCCCCAGCATTTT
TRBJ1-1 | TRBD1 | TRBV4-1 | many | CASSPQGAPSTGLNTEAFF | TGCGCCAGCAGCCCACAGGGGGCGCCCTCAACAGGGCTGAACACTGAAGCTTTCTTT
TRBJ2-1 | - | TRBV2 | many | CASLSRNEQFF | TGTGCCAGCCTTAGTCGTAATGAGCAGTTCTTC
TRBJ2-5 | - | TRBV5-1 | many | CASSAEKRGQYF | TGCGCCAGCAGTGCGGAGAAACGGGGGCAGTACTTC
TRBJ2-3 | TRBD2 | TRBV5-1 | many | CASSLIAGGPFDTQYF | TGCGCCAGCAGCTTGATAGCGGGGGGGCCGTTCGATACGCAGTATTTT
TRBJ2-3 | TRBD2 | TRBV5-1 | - | CASLPEERGSTDTQYF | TGCGCCAGCTTACCTGAGGAGCGGGGAAGCACAGATACGCAGTATTTT
TRBJ1-1 | - | TRBV7-9 | many | CASSSPGSPEAFF | TGTGCCAGCAGCTCCCCTGGATCACCTGAAGCTTTCTTT
TRBJ2-3 | - | TRBV5-1 | - | CASSLGLRDTDTQYF | TGCGCCAGCAGCTTGGGTCTCCGGGACACAGATACGCAGTATTTT
TRBJ2-5 | TRBD2 | TRBV4-2 | - | CASSQGGGQETQYF | TGTGCCAGCAGCCAAGGGGGGGGCCAAGAGACCCAGTACTTC
TRBJ2-5 | - | TRBV7-2 | many | CASSLGGEETQYF | TGTGCCAGCAGCTTAGGGGGGGAGGAGACCCAGTACTTC
TRBJ2-7 | TRBD1 | TRBV10-3 | many | CAIQGARYEQYF | TGTGCCATTCAGGGGGCTCGGTACGAGCAGTACTTC
TRBJ2-5 | TRBD2 | TRBV6-5 | few | CASSYSMGLAGGRETQYF | TGTGCCAGCAGTTACTCTATGGGACTAGCGGGGGGGCGAGAGACCCAGTACTTC
TRBJ1-2 | - | TRBV3-1 | many | CASSRDVGSYGYTF | TGTGCCAGCAGCCGGGATGTGGGGAGCTATGGCTACACCTTC
TRBJ1-5 | - | TRBV5-1 | - | CASSPGPSNQPQHF | TGCGCCAGCAGCCCGGGCCCTAGCAATCAGCCCCAGCATTTT
TRBJ1-1 | - | TRBV6-1 | many | CASSATGNTEAFF | TGTGCCAGCAGTGCTACAGGGAACACTGAAGCTTTCTTT
TRBJ2-7 | TRBD2 | TRBV5-1 | - | CASSPGLASEQYF | TGCGCCAGCAGCCCCGGACTAGCGTCCGAGCAGTACTTC
TRBJ1-1 | - | TRBV7-3 | many | CASSLTPPARATEAFF | TGTGCCAGCAGCTTAACCCCCCCCGCGAGGGCCACTGAAGCTTTCTTT
TRBJ2-1 | TRBD1 | TRBV7-9 | - | CASSSDMKGAAYNEQFF | TGTGCCAGCAGCTCCGACATGAAGGGGGCGGCCTACAATGAGCAGTTCTTC
TRBJ1-1 | - | TRBV20-1 | few | CSAKEPTGNTEAFF | TGCAGTGCCAAAGAACCAACAGGGAACACTGAAGCTTTCTTT
TRBJ2-4 | TRBD2 | TRBV4-2 | - | CASSQVVAGGRNIQYF | TGTGCCAGCAGCCAAGTTGTAGCGGGGGGGCGGAACATTCAGTACTTC
TRBJ1-2 | - | TRBV4-2 | few | CASSQELGTNYGYTF | TGTGCCAGCAGCCAAGAATTGGGGACTAACTATGGCTACACCTTC
TRBJ2-3 | - | TRBV7-9 | few | CASSRTQYF | TGTGCCAGCAGCCGCACACAGTATTTT
TRBJ2-1 | - | TRBV7-3 | many | CASSLRGGSNNEQFF | TGTGCCAGCAGCCTCAGGGGAGGGAGCAACAATGAGCAGTTCTTC
TRBJ2-7 | - | TRBV10-3 | few | CATWTDYGGPYEQYF | TGTGCCACCTGGACAGACTACGGGGGCCCATACGAGCAGTACTTC
TRBJ1-1 | - | TRBV28 | many | CASSPLRGSTEAFF | TGTGCCAGCAGTCCCCTCAGGGGCTCCACTGAAGCTTTCTTT